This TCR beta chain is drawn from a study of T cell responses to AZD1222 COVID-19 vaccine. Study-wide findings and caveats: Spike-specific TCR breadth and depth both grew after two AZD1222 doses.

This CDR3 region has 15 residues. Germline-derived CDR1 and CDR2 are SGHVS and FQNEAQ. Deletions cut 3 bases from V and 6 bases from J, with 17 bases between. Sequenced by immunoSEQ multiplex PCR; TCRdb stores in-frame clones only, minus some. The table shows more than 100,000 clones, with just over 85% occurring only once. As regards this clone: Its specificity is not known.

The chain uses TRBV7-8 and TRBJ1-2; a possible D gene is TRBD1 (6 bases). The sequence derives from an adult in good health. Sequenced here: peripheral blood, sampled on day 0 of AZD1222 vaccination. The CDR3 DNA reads TGTGCCAGCAGCTTCGGGACACACCAGGAGGATGGCTACACCTTC. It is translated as CASSFGTHQEDGYTF.